A single sample is the source of the 10 T cell receptor beta chains below, sequenced in a study of high-grade serous ovarian cancer treatment subgroups. Here immunoSEQ multiplex PCR was the method, and the copy in TCRdb shows in-frame clones only, minus some. The sample lists about 33,000 clones, 70% to 80% seen once, with roughly 3% in the top ten. Tumor samples were taken before definitive surgery or chemotherapy. The source material was tumor tissue. The receptors come from a human donor with high-grade serous ovarian cancer.

The rearrangement joins TRBV28 to TRBJ2-7; tentatively, D is TRBD2 (5 bases). This CDR3 is 16 amino acids long. Germline CDR1 and CDR2: MDHEN and SYDVKM. Trimming cost V 6 bases and J 0 bases, with 18 bases left between them. The CDR3 region is CASSPPGSRSSYEQYF. In DNA form, the CDR3 reads TGTGCCAGCAGCCCCCCGGGGAGCCGTAGCTCCTACGAGCAGTACTTC.

The chain joins TRBV12-5 to TRBJ1-1; a weak D match, TRBD1 (5 bases). CDR3 length equals 15 residues. Germline CDR1 LGHNT, CDR2 FRNRAP. Trimming pared 6 bases from V and 4 bases from J, leaving 18 bases between. For the CDR3, the DNA is TGTGCTAGTGGCAGGAATCAGGGATACGGCACTGAAGCTTTCTTT. Translated, it gives CASGRNQGYGTEAFF. Complete variable domain (other parts from reference TRBV12-5 and TRBJ1-1): DARVTQTPRHKVTEMGQEVTMRCQPILGHNTVFWYRQTMMQGLELLAYFRNRAPLDDSGMPKDRFSAEMPDATLATLKIQPSEPRDSAVYFCASGRNQGYGTEAFFGQGTRLTVV.

This chain links TRBV6-1 with TRBJ1-1; no clear D. Trimming left V 5 bases short and J 0 bases short, with 10 bases between. CDR1 is MNHNS and CDR2 is SASEGT in the germline V gene. This CDR3 is built from 14 residues. CDR3 region: CASSPETVNTEAFF. In DNA form, the CDR3 reads TGTGCCAGCAGTCCAGAGACGGTGAACACTGAAGCTTTCTTT.

The gene calls are TRBV29-1 and TRBJ2-2; 9 bases agree with TRBD1. V lost 4 bases, J lost 0 bases, and 9 bases stayed unmatched. The CDR3 consists of 17 residues. Per the germline V gene, CDR1 is SQVTM and CDR2 is ANQGSEA. The CDR3 loop is CSVVQTGGTPNTGELFF. CDR3 DNA sequence: TGCAGCGTTGTCCAAACAGGGGGCACGCCGAACACCGGGGAGCTGTTTTTT.

The chain employs TRBV7-2 and TRBJ1-2; the D is unclear. The CDR3 contains 12 residues. V lost 7 bases and J lost 4, with 10 bases in between. Germline values: CDR1 SGHTA, CDR2 FQGNSA. CDR3 sequence reads: CASTPVSYGYTF. The CDR3 nucleotides are TGTGCCAGCACCCCCGTGAGCTATGGCTACACCTTC. The full variable domain, completed using reference TRBV7-2 and TRBJ1-2, is GAGVSQSPSNKVTEKGKDVELRCDPISGHTALYWYRQSLGQGLEFLIYFQGNSAPDKSGLPSDRFSAERTGGSVSTLTIQRTQQEDSAVYLCASTPVSYGYTFGSGTRLTVV.

V usage is TRBV7-9 and J usage is TRBJ1-4; 10 bases are shared with TRBD1. V lost 5 bases to trimming and J lost 11 bases; unmatched junction nucleotides: 11. The CDR3 covers 15 residues. Germline values: CDR1 SEHNR, CDR2 FQNEAQ (reference sequence). Written as DNA, the CDR3 is TGTGCCAGCAGCCCTGGGGGGACAGGGGTTTGGAAACTGTTTTTT. Protein: CASSPGGTGVWKLFF.

This chain links TRBV5-1 with TRBJ1-4; maybe TRBD1 (5 bases). V lost 0 bases, J lost 6 bases, and 15 bases lay in between. The CDR3 totals 16 residues. Germline CDR1 reads SGHRS; CDR2 reads YFSETQ. CDR3 sequence reads: CASSLANWGIHEKLFF. CDR3 bases: TGCGCCAGCAGCTTGGCCAACTGGGGGATCCATGAAAAACTGTTTTTT.

This chain uses TRBV5-1 with TRBJ1-2; D remains unclear. Germline-derived CDR1 and CDR2 are SGHRS and YFSETQ. V gave up 0 bases and J gave up 2 bases, with 8 bases separating them. The CDR3 totals 14 residues. CDR3 coding DNA: TGCGCCAGCAGCTTGGGAGTTCCCAACTATGGCTACACCTTC. This encodes CASSLGVPNYGYTF.

This clone occurred once. The rearrangement uses TRBV5-1 and TRBJ2-2, with D possibly being TRBD1 (7 bases). Per the germline V gene, CDR1 is SGHRS and CDR2 is YFSETQ. The CDR3 covers 14 residues. The V end was cut by 9 bases, the J end by 0 bases, with 12 bases between. CDR3 coding DNA: TGCGCCACCGGGGGACAGACGAACACCGGGGAGCTGTTTTTT. Encoded protein: CATGGQTNTGELFF.

The chain joins TRBV6-6 to TRBJ1-4, with 8 bases identical to TRBD1. The J segment lost 8 bases and the V segment lost 0 bases, leaving 5 bases of the junction unmatched. The germline CDR1 and CDR2 sequences are MNHNY and SVGAGI (reference sequence). The CDR3 runs 15 residues. CDR3 protein: CASSYSQGADEKLFF. CDR3 sequence (DNA): TGTGCCAGCAGTTACTCGCAGGGGGCGGACGAAAAACTGTTTTTT.